This is a list of T cell receptor beta chains from one sample in a study of blood T cell repertoires in COVID-19. Some clones are missing from TCRdb's copy, which holds only in-frame ones; the method was immunoSEQ multiplex PCR. The sample yields hundreds of thousands of clones, around 84% seen once. Material for sequencing was peripheral blood. All receptors derive from a woman older than 75 with active or convalescent COVID-19. Both conserved end residues are part of each CDR3. The order of the fields is clone size, V gene, J gene, D gene, CDR3 DNA, CDR3 protein. The D gene is left open where the match is weak. A clone size is listed for some rows: how often the clone was seen (once, few, many), or a class if it is expanded.

>-|TRBV11-2|TRBJ2-1|TRBD1
TGTGCCAGCAGCTTAGATCGGACAGGGGGCAAGCAGTTCTTC
CASSLDRTGGKQFF
>few|TRBV6-6|TRBJ2-7|TRBD1
TGTGCCAGCAGATCCGGGACAGGGAACTCCTACGAGCAGTACTTC
CASRSGTGNSYEQYF
>-|TRBV18|TRBJ2-7|TRBD1
TGTGCCAGCTCAGCACAGGGGTCCGAGCAGTACTTC
CASSAQGSEQYF
>few|TRBV11-3|TRBJ2-2|-
TGTGCCAGCAGCTCCCTCACCGGGGAGCTGTTTTTT
CASSSLTGELFF
>-|TRBV5-1|TRBJ2-3|TRBD2
TGCGCCAGCAGCTCAGGGACTAGCGGGATGAGCACAGATACGCAGTATTTT
CASSSGTSGMSTDTQYF
>once|TRBV5-1|TRBJ1-1|TRBD1
TGCGCCAGCAGCTTGGCCGGGACAGAGAACACTGAAGCTTTCTTT
CASSLAGTENTEAFF
>-|TRBV28|TRBJ2-5|TRBD2
TGTGCCAGCAGTTTACTCGGGGGGCAAGAGACCCAGTACTTC
CASSLLGGQETQYF
>-|TRBV15|TRBJ2-1|-
TGTGCCACCAGCAGTACTGTGGTTATAAATGAGCAGTTCTTC
CATSSTVVINEQFF
>-|TRBV1|TRBJ2-1|-
TGCACCAGCATACCGCCACTAGCGGGGGGGCTAAATGAGCAGTTCTTC
CTSIPPLAGGLNEQFF
>once|TRBV6-1|TRBJ2-1|-
TGTGCCAGCAGTGAAGCTGGAGGATACAATGAGCAGTTCTTC
CASSEAGGYNEQFF
>-|TRBV27|TRBJ2-7|TRBD1
TGTGCCATCCGGGGACAGGGAATCCACGAGCAGTACTTC
CAIRGQGIHEQYF
>-|TRBV7-7|TRBJ2-1|-
TGTGCTAGCAGCTTAGAGGGGTCTGCAGGCCCTCTGGCCTACAATGAGCAGTTCTTC
CASSLEGSAGPLAYNEQFF
>-|TRBV5-1|TRBJ2-1|TRBD2
TGCGCCAGCAGACCCGGGCGGGAGGGCACTGAGCAGTTCTTC
CASRPGREGTEQFF
>-|TRBV27|TRBJ1-2|-
TGTGCCAGCAGACCCTACGGAGCTAACTATGGCTACACCTTC
CASRPYGANYGYTF
>-|TRBV6-1|TRBJ1-1|-
TGTGCCAGCAGTGACGTTAGTCCGATTGAAGCTTTCTTT
CASSDVSPIEAFF
>-|TRBV15|TRBJ2-2|TRBD1
TGTGCCACCAGAGCCGACAGGGGGCGCAGCGGGGAGCTGTTTTTT
CATRADRGRSGELFF
>-|TRBV7-3|TRBJ2-5|-
TGTGCCAGCAGCTTAGGAGGGGCGGGGCGGGGAGAGACCCAGTACTTC
CASSLGGAGRGETQYF
>few|TRBV11-3|TRBJ2-3|-
TGTGCCAGCAGCTTTAAAGGCACGGGACAACCAGATACGCAGTATTTT
CASSFKGTGQPDTQYF
>-|TRBV5-1|TRBJ2-3|-
TGCGCCAGCAGCTTCATAGGCAGGGGTCTCACAGATACGCAGTATTTT
CASSFIGRGLTDTQYF
>-|TRBV7-9|TRBJ2-3|TRBD2
TGTGCCAGCAGCCCACGACTAGCGGGTAGCACAGATACGCAGTATTTT
CASSPRLAGSTDTQYF
>-|TRBV12-5|TRBJ2-3|-
TGTGCTAGTGGTTTAGGCGGCGCAGATACGCAGTATTTT
CASGLGGADTQYF
>-|TRBV6-5|TRBJ1-2|-
TGTGCCAGCAGTTACTCAGGCAGGGAAAACTATGGCTACACCTTC
CASSYSGRENYGYTF
>-|TRBV28|TRBJ2-7|-
TGTGCCAGCAGTCCCGGTGGGAGGTCTACATTCTTC
CASSPGGRSTFF
>-|TRBV19|TRBJ2-1|-
TGTGCCAGTAGTATCGCAGGGGAATTTTACAATGAGCAGTTCTTC
CASSIAGEFYNEQFF
>-|TRBV25-1|TRBJ2-6|TRBD1
TGTGCCGGACAGGGAAACCTCTCTGGGGCCAACGTCCTGACTTTC
CAGQGNLSGANVLTF
>-|TRBV15|TRBJ1-5|-
TGTGCCACCCAGAGGGCGGGGTTCAATCAGCCCCAGCATTTT
CATQRAGFNQPQHF
>-|TRBV5-1|TRBJ2-5|-
TGCGCCAGCAGCTTGGACAGGGCGGCGACCCAGTACTTC
CASSLDRAATQYF
>-|TRBV4-3|TRBJ2-1|TRBD2
TGCGCCAGCAGCCCAGGCCCAGCGGGAGTAGAGGTAAACAATGAGCAGTTCTTC
CASSPGPAGVEVNNEQFF
>once|TRBV7-2|TRBJ2-5|TRBD1
TGTGCCAGCAGCACCCTCAGGGGGCCTGGGGAGACCCAGTACTTC
CASSTLRGPGETQYF